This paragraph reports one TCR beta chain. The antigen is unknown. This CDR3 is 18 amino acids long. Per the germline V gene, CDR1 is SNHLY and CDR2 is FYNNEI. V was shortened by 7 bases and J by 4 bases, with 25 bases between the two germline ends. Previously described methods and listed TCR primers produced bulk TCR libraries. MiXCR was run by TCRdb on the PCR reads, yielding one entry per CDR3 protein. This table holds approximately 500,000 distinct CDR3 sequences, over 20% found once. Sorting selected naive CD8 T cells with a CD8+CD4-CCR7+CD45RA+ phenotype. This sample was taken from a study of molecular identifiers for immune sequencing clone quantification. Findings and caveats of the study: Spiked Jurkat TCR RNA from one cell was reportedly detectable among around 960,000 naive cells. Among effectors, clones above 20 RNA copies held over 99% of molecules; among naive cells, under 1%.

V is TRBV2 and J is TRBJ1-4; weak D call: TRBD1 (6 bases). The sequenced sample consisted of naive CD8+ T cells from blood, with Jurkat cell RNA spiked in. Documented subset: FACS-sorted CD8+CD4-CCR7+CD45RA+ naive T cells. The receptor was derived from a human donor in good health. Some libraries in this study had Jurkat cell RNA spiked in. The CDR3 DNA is TGTGCCAGCACTACCCTGGGGGGCCCTTCGGAACGTAATGAAAAACTGTTTTTT. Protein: CASTTLGGPSERNEKLFF.